The T cell receptor beta chain under discussion was sequenced for a study of CD8 T cells in Susac syndrome. Overall study results and limits: The study admitted that it had a relatively small number of individuals in its TCR sequencing and HLA analysis.

In regard to this clonotype: Antigen: not known.

Reverse transcription used about 0.45 to 1 ug RNA and random hexamers. TCR beta CDR3 was amplified by immunoSEQ covering 54 Vbeta and 13 Jbeta. TCRdb re-derived calls from the immunoSEQ multiplex PCR reads in MiXCR, one entry per CDR3 protein. The sample has just over 300,000 distinct CDR3 sequences, about 91% seen once. The germline CDR1 and CDR2 sequences are SEHNR and FQNEAQ (reference sequence). The CDR3 contains 14 residues. V was cut by 1 base and J by 1 base, with 4 bases left in between. TCR beta sequences were obtained from blood CD8+ and CD4+ T cells. Isolation of CD8+ and CD4+ T cells was performed negatively, whereas enrichment of TEMRA cells was done by FACS.

This sequence joins TRBV7-9 and TRBJ2-2, with unresolved D. The source is a human donor with multiple sclerosis. The source material was CD4+ T cells from PBMCs. CDR3 sequence (DNA): TGTGCCAGCAGCTTAGAAGGGAACACCGGGGAGCTGTTTTTT. Protein: CASSLEGNTGELFF. Complete variable domain (other parts from reference TRBV7-9 and TRBJ2-2): DTGVSQNPRHKITKRGQNVTFRCDPISEHNRLYWYRQTLGQGPEFLTYFQNEAQLEKSRLLSDRFSAERPKGSFSTLEIQRTEQGDSAMYLCASSLEGNTGELFFGEGSRLTVL.